This T cell receptor (beta chain) is from a study of response to subunit inactivated influenza vaccine. General study results and limits: The authors put forward the suggestion that each seasonal influenza vaccination may bring in only a limited number of new T cells.

Each CDR3 protein is one row after TCRdb ran MiXCR on the RT-PCR reads. The sample lists a few hundred thousand distinct CDR3 sequences, 11% to 15% occurring once. The ends lost 0 bases at V and 9 bases at J; junction bases unmatched: 6. The germline V gene has CDR1 SQVTM and CDR2 ANQGSEA. The CDR3 has 16 amino acids. This clonotype showed up just a few times. Its antigen is not identified. The input for sequencing was PBMCs from blood, taken 11 to 12 days after vaccination. This TCR was sampled from a middle-aged man who received an inactivated influenza vaccine. This chain links TRBV29-1 with TRBJ2-1, with 15 bases aligning to TRBD2. This CDR3 reads CSVEDRGTSGRSEQFF. CDR3 DNA sequence: TGCAGCGTTGAAGATCGCGGGACTAGCGGGAGGAGTGAGCAGTTCTTC.